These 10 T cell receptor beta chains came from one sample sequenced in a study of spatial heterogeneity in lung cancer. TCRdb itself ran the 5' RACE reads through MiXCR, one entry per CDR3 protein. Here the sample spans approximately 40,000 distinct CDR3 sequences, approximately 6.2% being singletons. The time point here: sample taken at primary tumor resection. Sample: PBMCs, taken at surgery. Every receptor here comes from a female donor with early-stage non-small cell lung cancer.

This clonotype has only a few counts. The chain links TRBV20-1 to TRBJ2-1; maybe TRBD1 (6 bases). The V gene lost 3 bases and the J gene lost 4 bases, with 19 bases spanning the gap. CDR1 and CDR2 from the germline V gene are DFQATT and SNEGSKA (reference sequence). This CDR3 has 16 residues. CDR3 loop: CSASPWDNRRYNEQFF. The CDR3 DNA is TGCAGTGCTAGCCCTTGGGACAACAGACGTTACAATGAGCAGTTCTTC.

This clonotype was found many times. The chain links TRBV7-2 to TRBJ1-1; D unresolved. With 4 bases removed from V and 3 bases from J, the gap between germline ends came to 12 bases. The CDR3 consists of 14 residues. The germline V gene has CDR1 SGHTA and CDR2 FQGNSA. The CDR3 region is CASSSTNLDTEAFF. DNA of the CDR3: TGTGCCAGCAGCTCCACGAATTTGGACACTGAAGCTTTCTTT. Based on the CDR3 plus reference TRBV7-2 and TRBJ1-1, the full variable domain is GAGVSQSPSNKVTEKGKDVELRCDPISGHTALYWYRQSLGQGLEFLIYFQGNSAPDKSGLPSDRFSAERTGGSVSTLTIQRTQQEDSAVYLCASSSTNLDTEAFFGQGTRLTVV.

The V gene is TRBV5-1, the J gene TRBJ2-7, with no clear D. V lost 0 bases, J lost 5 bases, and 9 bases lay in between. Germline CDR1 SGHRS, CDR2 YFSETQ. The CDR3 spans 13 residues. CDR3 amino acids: CASSLVAVDEQYF. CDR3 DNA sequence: TGCGCCAGCAGCTTGGTAGCTGTCGACGAGCAGTACTTC.

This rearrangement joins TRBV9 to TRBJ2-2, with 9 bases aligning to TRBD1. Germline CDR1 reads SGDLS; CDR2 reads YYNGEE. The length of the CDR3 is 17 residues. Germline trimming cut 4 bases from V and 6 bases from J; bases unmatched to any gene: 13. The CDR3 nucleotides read TGTGCCAGCAGCCTCCAAGCCGGGACAGGGTATCCCGGGGAGCTGTTTTTT. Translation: CASSLQAGTGYPGELFF.

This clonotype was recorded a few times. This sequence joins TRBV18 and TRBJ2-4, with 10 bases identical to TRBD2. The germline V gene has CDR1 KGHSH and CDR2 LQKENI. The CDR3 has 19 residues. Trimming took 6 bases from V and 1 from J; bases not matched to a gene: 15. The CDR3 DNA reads TGTGCCAGCTCGCCTTTAGCGGGGGGCCCCAACTTCGCCAAAAACATTCAGTACTTC. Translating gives CASSPLAGGPNFAKNIQYF.

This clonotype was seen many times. CDR3 in DNA: TGCGCCAGCAGCTTGACCCGGACTAGCGGGAGCTCCTACGAGCAGTACTTC. It codes for CASSLTRTSGSSYEQYF. The chain joins TRBV5-1 to TRBJ2-7; 13 nucleotides align to TRBD2. This CDR3 is 17 amino acids long. Trimming took 1 base from V and 0 from J; bases not matched to a gene: 4. The V gene's germline CDR1 is SGHRS and CDR2 YFSETQ.

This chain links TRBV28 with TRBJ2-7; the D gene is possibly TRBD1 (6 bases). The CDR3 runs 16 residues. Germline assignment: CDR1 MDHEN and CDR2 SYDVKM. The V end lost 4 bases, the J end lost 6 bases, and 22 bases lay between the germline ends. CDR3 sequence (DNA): TGTGCCAGCAGTTCCGATGACAGGTCAAAGATTAGCGAGCAGTACTTC. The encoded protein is CASSSDDRSKISEQYF.

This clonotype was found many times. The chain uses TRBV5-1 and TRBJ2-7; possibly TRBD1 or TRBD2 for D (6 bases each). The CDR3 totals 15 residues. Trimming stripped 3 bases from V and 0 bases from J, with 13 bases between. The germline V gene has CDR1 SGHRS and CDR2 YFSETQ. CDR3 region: CASSWGAGNSYEQYF. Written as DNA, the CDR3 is TGCGCCAGCAGCTGGGGGGCGGGCAACTCCTACGAGCAGTACTTC.

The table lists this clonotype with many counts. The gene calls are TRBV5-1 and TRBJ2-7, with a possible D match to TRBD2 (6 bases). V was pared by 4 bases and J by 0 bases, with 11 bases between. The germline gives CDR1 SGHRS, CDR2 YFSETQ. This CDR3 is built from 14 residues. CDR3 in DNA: TGCGCCAGCAGCCGGGACTCAATCTCCTACGAGCAGTACTTC. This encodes CASSRDSISYEQYF. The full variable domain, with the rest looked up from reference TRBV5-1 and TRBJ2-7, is KAGVTQTPRYLIKTRGQQVTLSCSPISGHRSVSWYQQTPGQGLQFLFEYFSETQRNKGNFPGRFSGRQFSNSRSEMNVSTLELGDSALYLCASSRDSISYEQYFGPGTRLTVT.

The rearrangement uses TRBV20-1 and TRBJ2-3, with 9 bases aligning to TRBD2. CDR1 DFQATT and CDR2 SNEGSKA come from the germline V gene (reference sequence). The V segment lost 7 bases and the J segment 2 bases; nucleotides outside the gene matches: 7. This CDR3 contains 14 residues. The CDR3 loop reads CSVPTSGFTDTQYF. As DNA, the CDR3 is TGCAGTGTCCCGACTAGCGGATTCACAGATACGCAGTATTTT.